The clone carrying this T cell receptor (beta chain) was observed a few times. As yet, its antigen is unknown. Germline V gives CDR1 MDHEN, CDR2 SYDVKM. The germline V and J ends were trimmed by 8 bases and 4 bases, with 10 bases remaining between them. The CDR3 loop spans 12 amino acids. This sample was taken from a study of early T cells in non-severe SARS-CoV-2 infection. Study-wide context: With bulk RNA from unsorted whole blood as input, sequencing yielded unpaired chains.

Study conclusions and caveats: CD4 and private specificities were missed by VDJdb matching, which favored anti-spike CD8 responses.

Individual cDNA molecules received unique molecular identifiers. Each CDR3 protein is one row after TCRdb ran MiXCR on the 5' RACE reads. The sample lists around 53,000 distinct CDR3 sequences; 10% to 15% were seen once. The specimen sequenced was whole blood. This clonotype originated in an adult who was a healthcare worker with PCR-confirmed SARS-CoV-2 infection or an uninfected control (not recorded which). This chain uses TRBV28 with TRBJ2-3; TRBD2 might be the D (6 bases). The DNA for the CDR3 is TGTGCCAGCCAGACTAGTCCAGATACGCAGTATTTT. This encodes CASQTSPDTQYF.